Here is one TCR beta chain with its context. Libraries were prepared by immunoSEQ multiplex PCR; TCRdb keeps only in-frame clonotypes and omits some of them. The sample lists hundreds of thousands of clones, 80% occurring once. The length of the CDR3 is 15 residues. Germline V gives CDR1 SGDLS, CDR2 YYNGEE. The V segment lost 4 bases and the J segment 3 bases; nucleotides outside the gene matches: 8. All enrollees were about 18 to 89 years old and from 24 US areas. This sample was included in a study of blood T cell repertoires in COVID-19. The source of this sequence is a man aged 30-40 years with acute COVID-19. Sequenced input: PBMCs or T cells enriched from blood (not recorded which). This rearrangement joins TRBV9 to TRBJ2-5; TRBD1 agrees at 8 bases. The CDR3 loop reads CASSPRQGTEETQYF. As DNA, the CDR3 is TGTGCCAGCAGCCCACGACAGGGGACCGAAGAGACCCAGTACTTC.